Described below is a single T cell receptor (beta chain) sequence and its context. What it binds is unknown. The DNA ends 3 residues before the CDR3 does, and the rest of the CDR3 is filled in from the germline J gene. Measured with immunoSEQ multiplex PCR; TCRdb has only the in-frame clones, and not every one. The sample includes 30,000 to 45,000 clones. The sample comes from a study of T cells in women clearing cervical HPV infection. Study-wide points: Richness differences could reflect unmeasured T-cell content per sample. A classifier using richness and V gene abundances reached an AUC of around 0.81. Repertoire richness, not evenness, was significantly elevated in CIN3+ cases versus controls.

Germline values: CDR1 DFQATT, CDR2 SNEGSKA (reference sequence). The CDR3 contains 15 residues. J gave up 7 bases and V 3 bases, and 5 bases lay outside the gene matches. The clonotype was recovered from a woman between 18 and 70 years old with a cervical HPV16 infection that either progressed to CIN3+ or cleared (not recorded which). The chain couples TRBV20-1 to TRBJ2-1, with 14 bases fitting TRBD2. The sample taken for sequencing was blood buffy coat. CDR3 amino acids: CSASFGTSGGNEQFF. The CDR3 DNA, read in part, is TGCAGTGCTAGTTTCGGGACTAGCGGGGGTAATGAG.